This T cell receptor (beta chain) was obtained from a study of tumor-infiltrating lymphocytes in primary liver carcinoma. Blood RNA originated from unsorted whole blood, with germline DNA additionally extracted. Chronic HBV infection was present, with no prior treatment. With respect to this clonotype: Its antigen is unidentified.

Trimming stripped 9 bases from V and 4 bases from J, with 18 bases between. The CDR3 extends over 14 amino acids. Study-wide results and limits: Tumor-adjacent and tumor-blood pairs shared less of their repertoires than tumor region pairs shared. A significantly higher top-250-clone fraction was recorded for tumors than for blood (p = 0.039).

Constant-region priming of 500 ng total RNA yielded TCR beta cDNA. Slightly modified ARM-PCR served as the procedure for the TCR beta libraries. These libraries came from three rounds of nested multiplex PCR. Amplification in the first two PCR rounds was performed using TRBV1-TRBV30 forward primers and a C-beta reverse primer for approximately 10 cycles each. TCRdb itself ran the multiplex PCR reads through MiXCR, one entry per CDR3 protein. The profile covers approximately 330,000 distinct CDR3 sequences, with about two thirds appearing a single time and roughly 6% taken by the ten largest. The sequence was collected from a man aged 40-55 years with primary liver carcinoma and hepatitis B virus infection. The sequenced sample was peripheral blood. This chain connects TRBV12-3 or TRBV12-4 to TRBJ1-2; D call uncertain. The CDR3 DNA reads TGTGCCAGTAACTTAGAGGTGGGAACCTATGGCTACACCTTC. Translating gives CASNLEVGTYGYTF.